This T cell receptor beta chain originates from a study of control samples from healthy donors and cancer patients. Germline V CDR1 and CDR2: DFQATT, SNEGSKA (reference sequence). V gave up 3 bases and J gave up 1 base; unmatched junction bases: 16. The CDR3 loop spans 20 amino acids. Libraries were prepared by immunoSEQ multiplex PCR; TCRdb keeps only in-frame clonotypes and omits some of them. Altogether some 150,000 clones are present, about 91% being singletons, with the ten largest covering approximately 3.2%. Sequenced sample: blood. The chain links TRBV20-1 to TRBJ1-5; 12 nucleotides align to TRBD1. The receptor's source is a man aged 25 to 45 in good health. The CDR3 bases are TGCAGTGCTAGTGCCCCCCGCGGGACAGGGGGCGGTCGGAGCAATCAGCCCCAGCATTTT. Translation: CSASAPRGTGGGRSNQPQHF.